These 26 T cell receptor beta chains were sequenced from one sample in a study of beta chain features in type 1 diabetes. Expressed TCRB transcripts were sequenced because the isolated RNA had all been reverse transcribed beforehand. Sequencing was performed with immunoSEQ multiplex PCR; in TCRdb, only in-frame clones are kept and a portion is missing. The sample consists of hundreds of thousands of clones, around 15% of them appearing once. The sequencing sample was made of central memory CD4+ T cells from blood. These receptors originate from a man aged 25 to 45 in good health.

The gene calls are TRBV29-1 and TRBJ2-2, with D uncertain. V lost 4 bases and J 1 base, leaving 10 bases between the germline ends. The CDR3 totals 14 residues. Germline V gene data show CDR1 as SQVTM and CDR2 as ANQGSEA. Here the CDR3 DNA reads TGCAGCGTTGGGCCCTCCCGGAACACCGGGGAGCTGTTTTTT. It specifies CSVGPSRNTGELFF.

This chain connects TRBV5-4 to TRBJ2-3, with D maybe TRBD2 (5 bases). The CDR3 extends over 13 amino acids. Trimming pared 0 bases from V and 5 bases from J, leaving 7 bases between. Germline lookup yields CDR1 SGHNT and CDR2 YYREEE (reference sequence). The CDR3 protein is CASSLGSGDTQYF. In nucleotides, the CDR3 is TGTGCCAGCAGCTTGGGGAGCGGAGATACGCAGTATTTT.

The gene calls are TRBV6-1 and TRBJ2-1; D is ambiguous. This CDR3 has 11 residues. The ends were cut back, 6 bases at V and 15 bases at J, with 15 bases in the middle. Germline V gene data show CDR1 as MNHNS and CDR2 as SASEGT. CDR3 nucleotide sequence: TGTGCCAGCAGCATAGGCAGAAGCATGTTCTTC. Translating gives CASSIGRSMFF.

Comment on this clone: The sample carries other DNA sequences with the same CDR3. The CDR3 region is CASSLDLNQPQHF. CDR3 DNA sequence: TGTGCCAGCAGCTTAGACCTCAATCAGCCCCAGCATTTT. The chain joins TRBV7-8 to TRBJ1-5; no clear D. Germline CDR1 SGHVS, CDR2 FQNEAQ. Trimming pared 1 base from V and 3 bases from J, leaving 4 bases between. The CDR3 sequence is 13 residues long.

This clone showed up just a few times. The chain links TRBV21-1 to TRBJ2-2; the DNA was not used to check the table's D call, TRBD1. TRBV21-1 has pseudogene status. The CDR3 sequence is 19 residues long. CDR3 residues: CASSKERTLQGTNTGELFF. The CDR3 bases are TGTGCCAGCAGCAAAGAACGAACCCTACAGGGGACGAACACCGGGGAGCTGTTTTTT.

V and J are TRBV10-3 and TRBJ2-7; D remains unclear. The length of the CDR3 is 12 residues. Germline CDR1 is ENHRY and CDR2 is SYGVKD. V lost 11 bases and J 1 base, leaving 12 bases between the germline ends. CDR3 region: CASETDSYEQYF. In DNA, the CDR3 is TGTGCCTCAGAGACGGATTCCTACGAGCAGTACTTC.

Of note for this clone: Other DNA sequences in this specimen translate into the identical CDR3. J is TRBJ2-3 and V is TRBV5-1; D remains unclear. Germline-derived CDR1 and CDR2 are SGHRS and YFSETQ. The V and J ends lost 3 bases and 9 bases respectively, with 11 bases between them. This CDR3 has 12 residues. DNA of the CDR3: TGCGCCAGCAGCTCCCCCCTGGACACGCAGTATTTT. This translates into CASSSPLDTQYF. The entire variable domain, with the rest obtained from reference TRBV5-1 and TRBJ2-3, is as follows: KAGVTQTPRYLIKTRGQQVTLSCSPISGHRSVSWYQQTPGQGLQFLFEYFSETQRNKGNFPGRFSGRQFSNSRSEMNVSTLELGDSALYLCASSSPLDTQYFGPGTRLTVL.

This clone came up many times. V is TRBV29-1 and J is TRBJ2-3; D may correspond to TRBD1 or TRBD2 (6 bases each). Germline CDR1 reads SQVTM; CDR2 reads ANQGSEA. The CDR3 loop spans 14 amino acids. Trimming left V 6 bases short and J 3 bases short, with 16 bases between. CDR3 coding DNA: TGCAGCGTGAACAGGGTCGGGAGAACAGATACGCAGTATTTT. Encoded protein: CSVNRVGRTDTQYF.

This clone was detected only a few times. The chain couples TRBV6-5 to TRBJ2-3; D not resolved. V lost 2 bases, J lost 4 bases, and 10 bases lay in between. Germline V gene data show CDR1 as MNHEY and CDR2 as SVGAGI. The CDR3 contains 14 residues. DNA for the CDR3: TGTGCCAGCAGTTACCGCCCTGTGTCAGATACGCAGTATTTT. Protein: CASSYRPVSDTQYF.

This clone was picked up a small number of times. This sequence joins TRBV5-8 and TRBJ2-1; D ambiguous. CDR1 and CDR2 (germline): SGHTS, YDEGEE. This CDR3 comprises 14 residues. V lost 0 bases, J lost 8 bases, and 12 bases lay in between. The CDR3 DNA sequence: TGTGCCAGCAGCTTGGGATGGGGTGGCGATGAGCAGTTCTTC. Its protein product is CASSLGWGGDEQFF.

This clone was detected a few times. The chain employs TRBV5-6 and TRBJ1-5; tentative D call: TRBD1 (5 bases). The V gene's germline CDR1 is SGHDT and CDR2 YYEEEE. Trimming took 4 bases from V and 3 from J, leaving 14 bases between them. The CDR3 spans 15 residues. CDR3 DNA: TGTGCCAGCAGCGTGGGGGACGGGTACAATCAGCCCCAGCATTTT. Its protein is CASSVGDGYNQPQHF.

The rearrangement links TRBV7-8 to TRBJ1-2; D gene uncertain. The V gene's germline CDR1 is SGHVS and CDR2 FQNEAQ. The ends were cut back, 1 base at V and 6 bases at J, with 9 bases in the middle. The length of the CDR3 is 13 residues. The CDR3 reads CASSLGFRDGYTF. Here the CDR3 DNA reads TGTGCCAGCAGCTTAGGGTTTAGGGATGGCTACACCTTC.

The CDR3 DNA reads TGCAGCGTTGGGTTGGGGACAGAATTAGATCAGCCCCAGCATTTT. Its translation: CSVGLGTELDQPQHF. The chain recombines TRBV29-1 with TRBJ1-5, with TRBD1 matching over 7 bases. Per the germline V gene, CDR1 is SQVTM and CDR2 is ANQGSEA. The CDR3 is 15 amino acids. V was clipped by 4 bases and J by 5 bases; unmatched bases: 11.

The V and J genes are TRBV6-1 and TRBJ1-5, with unresolved D. The germline V gene has CDR1 MNHNS and CDR2 SASEGT. The CDR3 covers 13 residues. V was pared by 3 bases and J by 6 bases, with 9 bases between. CDR3 loop: CASSDLPGQPQHF. The CDR3 region has the DNA TGTGCCAGCAGTGACTTACCGGGTCAGCCCCAGCATTTT.

This clone has only a few counts. The chain employs TRBV19 and TRBJ1-1, with 7 bases matching TRBD1. The germline V gene has CDR1 LNHDA and CDR2 SQIVND (reference sequence). This CDR3 has 14 amino acids. Losses at the gene ends were 5 bases for V and 1 base for J; bases not matched to a gene: 4. The CDR3 coding sequence is TGTGCCAGTAGTCGGACAGGCCAGAACACTGAAGCTTTCTTT. Protein sequence: CASSRTGQNTEAFF. The variable domain in full, with the rest retrieved from reference TRBV19 and TRBJ1-1, is DGGITQSPKYLFRKEGQNVTLSCEQNLNHDAMYWYRQDPGQGLRLIYYSQIVNDFQKGDIAEGYSVSREKKESFPLTVTSAQKNPTAFYLCASSRTGQNTEAFFGQGTRLTVV.

This clone was counted a few times. The rearrangement links TRBV6-6 to TRBJ1-2; 12 nucleotides line up with TRBD1. Germline V lookup: CDR1 MNHNY, CDR2 SVGAGI (reference sequence). V shed 6 bases and J 8 bases; nucleotides not matched to a gene: 7. This CDR3 region has 14 residues. The CDR3 nucleotides are TGTGCCAGCAGGTCGGGACAGGGGGCATTAGGCTACACCTTC. As protein: CASRSGQGALGYTF.

This clone was seen a few times. The genes are TRBV7-2 and TRBJ1-2; D is undetermined. Trimming took off 5 bases at V and 0 bases at J, with 7 bases between the two ends. CDR3 size: 13 residues. Germline V gives CDR1 SGHTA, CDR2 FQGNSA. The CDR3 loop is CASSQYTNYGYTF. The CDR3 nucleotides read TGTGCCAGCAGCCAATATACTAACTATGGCTACACCTTC.

This clone has a handful of counts. The chain combines TRBV6-4 with TRBJ2-3, with D possibly matching TRBD2 (5 bases). Trimming took off 5 bases at V and 5 bases at J, with 14 bases between the two ends. Per the germline V gene, CDR1 is MRHNA and CDR2 is SNTAGT. The CDR3 consists of 14 residues. This CDR3 reads CASSSELGGDTQYF. The DNA of the CDR3 is TGTGCCAGCAGTTCGGAACTAGGAGGAGATACGCAGTATTTT.

The J gene is TRBJ1-1, the V gene TRBV6-5, with no clear D. The CDR3 length is 15 residues. Trimming took 2 bases from V and 3 from J, leaving 13 bases between them. Germline V CDR1 and CDR2: MNHEY, SVGAGI. The CDR3, as DNA: TGTGCCAGCAGTTACCTGACAAGTATGGACACTGAAGCTTTCTTT. It translates to CASSYLTSMDTEAFF.

This clone occurred a few times. V and J are TRBV7-8 and TRBJ1-1, with 10 bases identical to TRBD1. The CDR3 length is 18 residues. Germline loops: CDR1 SGHVS, CDR2 FQNEAQ. Germline trimming cut 2 bases from V and 1 base from J; bases unmatched to any gene: 10. CDR3 sequence reads: CASSLRWGQGSENTEAFF. The CDR3 bases are TGTGCCAGCAGCTTACGTTGGGGACAGGGGTCAGAGAACACTGAAGCTTTCTTT.

This clone has more than one count but fewer than ten. The chain combines TRBV29-1 with TRBJ2-5, with TRBD2 as a possible D gene (6 bases). This CDR3 is 12 amino acids long. Germline-derived CDR1 and CDR2 are SQVTM and ANQGSEA. V was trimmed by 7 bases and J by 4 bases, leaving 13 bases between them. The CDR3 DNA reads as TGCAGCGCCCATGGGGGAGGAGAGACCCAGTACTTC. It specifies CSAHGGGETQYF.

The chain combines TRBV2 with TRBJ2-7; D may be TRBD1 (5 bases). The CDR3 loop spans 13 amino acids. Trimming removed 5 bases at V and 2 bases at J, with 10 bases between. Looked up from germline, CDR1 is SNHLY and CDR2 is FYNNEI. DNA for the CDR3: TGTGCCAGCAGTCTTGTGACAGCCTACGAGCAGTACGTC. Its protein is CASSLVTAYEQYV.

This sequence joins TRBV5-6 and TRBJ1-2; no firm D call. V was pared by 5 bases and J by 8 bases, with 10 bases between. The CDR3 covers 11 residues. Per the germline V gene, CDR1 is SGHDT and CDR2 is YYEEEE. The chain's CDR3 is CASSYTRGYTF. The DNA for the CDR3 is TGTGCCAGCAGTTATACTCGGGGCTACACCTTC.

The chain recombines TRBV6-1 with TRBJ2-3; possibly TRBD1 for D (6 bases). Germline loops: CDR1 MNHNS, CDR2 SASEGT. The CDR3 sequence is 15 residues long. V lost 2 bases and J lost 4, with 13 bases in between. This CDR3 is CASSERGHHPDTQYF. In nucleotides, the CDR3 is TGTGCCAGCAGTGAAAGGGGACATCACCCAGATACGCAGTATTTT.

This rearrangement joins TRBV6-1 to TRBJ1-1; D is unclear. The CDR3 spans 13 residues. Per the germline V gene, CDR1 is MNHNS and CDR2 is SASEGT. Trimming took off 8 bases at V and 1 base at J, with 11 bases between the two ends. The CDR3 here is CASRWWRNTEAFF. The CDR3 DNA sequence: TGTGCCAGCCGATGGTGGAGGAACACTGAAGCTTTCTTT.

The count of this clone is one. V gene TRBV7-2 combines with J gene TRBJ1-2, with a weak D call TRBD1 (5 bases). The germline gives CDR1 SGHTA, CDR2 FQGNSA. This CDR3 contains 13 residues. V was trimmed by 7 bases and J by 8 bases, leaving 17 bases between them. DNA for the CDR3: TGTGCCAGCACCCCCACGGGGGTGGACGGCTACACCTTC. Residues: CASTPTGVDGYTF.